Included here is one TCR beta chain sequence, with context. Antigen specificity is unknown. TCRdb keeps only in-frame clones here, not all; method: immunoSEQ multiplex PCR. The sample has about 140,000 clones; more than 90% are singletons. This entry belongs to a study of T cell responses to AZD1222 COVID-19 vaccine. Study-wide points: Possibly, clonal diversity was underestimated; donors were largely white British and included more females.

This CDR3 is 14 amino acids long. V lost 5 bases, J lost 0 bases, and 7 bases lay in between. In germline, CDR1 is MDHEN, CDR2 SYDVKM. V and J are TRBV28 and TRBJ1-4; D not resolved. The sequenced sample was peripheral blood, obtained on day 0 of AZD1222 vaccination. The sequence was collected from an adult in good health. CDR3 DNA: TGTGCCAGCAGTAGTCCTACAACTAATGAAAAACTGTTTTTT. It encodes CASSSPTTNEKLFF.